Below, 21 T cell receptor beta chains from the same sample are listed, as sequenced in a study of human T cells and chemical hapten exposure. Time point reported: patch test 3, about 24 weeks after DPC sensitization. Sample treatment: therapeutic diphenylcyclopropenone sensitization with weekly scalp DPC. TCRdb called the RACE reads again in MiXCR, with one record for every CDR3 protein. The sample carries tens of thousands of distinct CDR3 sequences, under 15% recorded once. The sample here was whole blood, taken in connection with sensitization to the hapten diphenylcyclopropenone (DPC). The receptors derive from a woman in her fifties or sixties with alopecia areata. Some clones in this sample may be carry-over from other donors' samples.

This clonotype was recorded at least ten times. In DNA, the CDR3 is TGTGCCAGCAGCGATATTAGCGGGAGGGCTGGAGATACGCAGTATTTT. The encoded protein is CASSDISGRAGDTQYF. The chain couples TRBV2 to TRBJ2-3, with TRBD2 matching over 11 bases. Germline lookup yields CDR1 SNHLY and CDR2 FYNNEI. V lost 6 bases, J lost 5 bases, and 10 bases stayed unmatched. CDR3 size: 16 residues.

The chain couples TRBV6-1 to TRBJ2-5; D not certain. Germline V gives CDR1 MNHNS, CDR2 SASEGT. V shed 8 bases and J shed 4 bases, with 14 bases lying between them. The CDR3 consists of 13 residues. The CDR3 DNA sequence: TGTGCCAGCGTCACCCGGACCCCAGAGACCCAGTACTTC. It codes for CASVTRTPETQYF.

This clonotype was seen a few times. The chain links TRBV18 to TRBJ2-5; possible D gene TRBD2, 6 bases. V was cut by 3 bases and J by 1 base, with 6 bases left in between. The CDR3 spans 13 residues. Germline CDR1 reads KGHSH; CDR2 reads LQKENI. CDR3 region: CASSPGGQETQYF. The CDR3 bases are TGTGCCAGCTCACCCGGGGGCCAAGAGACCCAGTACTTC.

This clonotype has a count of ten or more. The J gene is TRBJ2-5, the V gene TRBV12-3 or TRBV12-4; possible D gene TRBD2, 6 bases. The CDR3 covers 13 residues. Trimming shortened V by 5 bases and J by 5 bases, and 12 bases separated the two germline ends. The chain's CDR3 is CASSRELGETQYF. CDR3 bases: TGTGCCAGCAGTCGGGAGCTTGGGGAGACCCAGTACTTC.

This clonotype appeared many times. This sequence joins TRBV30 and TRBJ1-1, with D perhaps matching TRBD1 (6 bases). Trimming took off 0 bases at V and 3 bases at J, with 11 bases between the two ends. The CDR3 runs 14 residues. The germline V gene encodes CDR1 GTSNPN and CDR2 SVGIG (reference sequence). In nucleotides, the CDR3 is TGTGCCTGGAGTGTACGGGGGGCGCACACTGAAGCTTTCTTT. Its translation is CAWSVRGAHTEAFF.

This clonotype was recorded at least ten times. V gene TRBV6-6 combines with J gene TRBJ2-7; no clear D. The V and J ends lost 2 bases and 3 bases respectively, with 5 bases between them. CDR1 and CDR2 from the germline V gene are MNHNY and SVGAGI (reference sequence). The CDR3 is 12 amino acids. Here the CDR3 reads CASSYASYEQYF. CDR3 bases: TGTGCCAGCAGTTACGCCAGCTACGAGCAGTACTTC.

In its sample, this clonotype was seen many times. CDR3 loop: CASSLTSGANVLTF. CDR3 DNA sequence: TGTGCCAGCAGCTTAACCTCCGGGGCCAACGTCCTGACTTTC. This rearrangement joins TRBV7-9 to TRBJ2-6; D not resolved. Germline CDR1 reads SEHNR; CDR2 reads FQNEAQ (reference sequence). The ends were cut back, 2 bases at V and 4 bases at J, with 6 bases in the middle. CDR3 size: 14 residues.

This clonotype appeared a few times. The V gene is TRBV5-1, the J gene TRBJ2-7; tentative D call: TRBD2 (6 bases). CDR1 and CDR2 (germline): SGHRS, YFSETQ. The CDR3 has 12 residues. V was trimmed by 3 bases and J by 4 bases, leaving 8 bases between them. The CDR3 region is CASSWGGYEQYF. In nucleotides, the CDR3 is TGCGCCAGCAGCTGGGGAGGATACGAGCAGTACTTC.

This clonotype was seen a few times. This chain links TRBV7-8 with TRBJ1-1; perhaps TRBD1 as D (5 bases). Trimming cost V 5 bases and J 1 base, with 11 bases left between them. The CDR3 extends over 14 amino acids. Germline CDR1 and CDR2: SGHVS and FQNEAQ. The CDR3 protein is CASSRRQKNTEAFF. DNA of the CDR3: TGTGCCAGCAGCAGAAGACAGAAGAACACTGAAGCTTTCTTT.

This clonotype was found many times. This chain joins TRBV3-1 and TRBJ1-5; D is undetermined. The CDR3 totals 14 residues. Deletions cut 0 bases from V and 9 bases from J, with 12 bases between. The germline gives CDR1 LGHDT, CDR2 YNNKEL (reference sequence). The CDR3 nucleotides are TGTGCCAGCAGCCAAGATCCAGGATACCGGCCCCAGCATTTT. It yields the protein CASSQDPGYRPQHF.

There are a few counts of this clonotype. The chain links TRBV9 to TRBJ2-3; D gene ambiguous. Trimming stripped 0 bases from V and 0 bases from J, with 11 bases between. The V gene's germline CDR1 is SGDLS and CDR2 YYNGEE. This CDR3 spans 16 amino acids. CDR3 bases: TGTGCCAGCAGCGTAGCGAGGTCAACTAGCACAGATACGCAGTATTTT. As protein: CASSVARSTSTDTQYF.

This clonotype was counted many times. This chain links TRBV30 with TRBJ1-1; no definite D call. This CDR3 is 12 amino acids long. V lost 7 bases and J 0 bases, leaving 9 bases between the germline ends. Germline V gene sequence: CDR1 GTSNPN, CDR2 SVGIG (reference sequence). This CDR3 is CALRTVNTEAFF. DNA for the CDR3: TGTGCCTTACGGACGGTGAACACTGAAGCTTTCTTT.

The chain uses TRBV20-1 and TRBJ2-1, with 10 bases fitting TRBD2. This CDR3 comprises 16 residues. In germline, CDR1 is DFQATT, CDR2 SNEGSKA (reference sequence). J was trimmed by 3 bases and V by 3 bases; bases with no gene match: 8. The CDR3 here is CSARGPPSGSYNEQFF. The CDR3 coding sequence is TGCAGTGCTAGGGGGCCTCCTAGCGGGAGCTACAATGAGCAGTTCTTC.

This chain links TRBV11-2 with TRBJ1-1; D might be TRBD1 (5 bases). V was clipped by 5 bases and J by 7 bases, with 20 bases between them. The CDR3 contains 15 residues. The germline CDR1 and CDR2 sequences are SGHAT and FQNNGV. Here the CDR3 reads CASSRTTLVRFEAFF. The DNA of the CDR3 is TGTGCCAGCAGCCGGACAACACTGGTTCGATTTGAAGCTTTCTTT.

V and J are TRBV29-1 and TRBJ1-1; D ambiguous. V was cut by 4 bases and J by 4 bases, with 7 bases left in between. Germline V gene data show CDR1 as SQVTM and CDR2 as ANQGSEA. This CDR3 contains 11 residues. The CDR3 reads CSVAPATEAFF. In DNA, the CDR3 is TGCAGCGTTGCTCCAGCCACTGAAGCTTTCTTT. Supplemented by reference TRBV29-1 and TRBJ1-1, the full variable domain reads SAVISQKPSRDICQRGTSLTIQCQVDSQVTMMFWYRQQPGQSLTLIATANQGSEATYESGFVIDKFPISRPNLTFSTLTVSNMSPEDSSIYLCSVAPATEAFFGQGTRLTVV.

This clonotype showed up just a few times. CDR3: CAIREGNTEAFF. CDR3 DNA sequence: TGTGCCATCAGGGAGGGGAACACTGAAGCTTTCTTT. The rearrangement links TRBV10-3 to TRBJ1-1; D not resolved. The V end lost 6 bases, the J end lost 1 base, and 6 bases lay between the germline ends. CDR3 size: 12 residues. Per germline, CDR1 ENHRY and CDR2 SYGVKD.

CDR3 in amino acids: CASSPYPSGPGNSYEQYF. In DNA, the CDR3 is TGTGCCAGCTCACCGTACCCTAGCGGGCCCGGTAATAGCTACGAGCAGTACTTC. This chain links TRBV18 with TRBJ2-7; TRBD2 matches 8 bases. Germline V lookup: CDR1 KGHSH, CDR2 LQKENI. The CDR3 extends over 18 amino acids. Trimming cost V 3 bases and J 3 bases; bases outside gene matches: 16.

This clonotype was found a few times. This sequence joins TRBV29-1 and TRBJ2-7; TRBD1 matches 8 bases. The J segment lost 0 bases and the V segment lost 7 bases, leaving 5 bases of the junction unmatched. The length of the CDR3 is 13 residues. Germline V gene data show CDR1 as SQVTM and CDR2 as ANQGSEA. CDR3 nucleotides: TGCAGCGCCCGACAGGGGATCTCCTACGAGCAGTACTTC. Its translation: CSARQGISYEQYF.

This clonotype was observed many times. The gene calls are TRBV28 and TRBJ1-5; 7 bases agree with TRBD1. CDR1 MDHEN and CDR2 SYDVKM come from the germline V gene. This CDR3 contains 19 residues. V shed 4 bases, J shed 0 bases, and the junction held 15 bases outside the gene matches. CDR3 amino acids: CASSSLYLDGTDSNQPQHF. The DNA for the CDR3 is TGTGCCAGCAGTTCCCTATACCTCGACGGGACAGATAGCAATCAGCCCCAGCATTTT.

This clonotype was seen ten or more times. This chain uses TRBV2 with TRBJ2-7; 7 bases are a match to TRBD1. CDR3 length: 15 amino acids. Trimming at V came to 1 base and at J to 0 bases, leaving 3 bases not matched to a gene. The V gene's germline CDR1 is SNHLY and CDR2 FYNNEI. In nucleotides, the CDR3 is TGTGCCAGCAGTGAAGGGACAGGTATCTCCTACGAGCAGTACTTC. Translation gives CASSEGTGISYEQYF.

The chain uses TRBV6-4 and TRBJ1-1; D might be TRBD1 (5 bases). The ends were cut back, 5 bases at V and 1 base at J, with 8 bases in the middle. This CDR3 is 13 amino acids long. Germline CDR1 reads MRHNA; CDR2 reads SNTAGT. The CDR3 DNA follows: TGTGCCAGCAGTTGGACACGGAACACTGAAGCTTTCTTT. Amino acid sequence: CASSWTRNTEAFF.